This TCR beta chain derives from a study of blood T cell repertoires in COVID-19. In the original processing: Nucleated cell number was recorded as an estimate derived from reference gene primer amplification. The table came from immunoSEQ multiplex PCR; TCRdb's copy has only in-frame clones and leaves some out. D and trimming were read from the DNA, whereas the V and J calls and clone size are those reported in that table. Of 250,000 to 300,000 clones listed, 70% to 80% are singletons. The CDR3 runs to 18 residues. CDR1 is SGHTA, CDR2 FQGNSA, per germline. V was pared by 1 base and J by 4 bases, with 14 bases of the junction left unmatched.

The sequence was obtained from a woman at least 80 years old with acute or convalescent COVID-19. J is TRBJ2-7 and V is TRBV7-2; the match to TRBD2 covers 9 bases. Sequencing was performed on peripheral blood. The CDR3 sequence: CASSLGGLRASGKYEQYF. The DNA for the CDR3 is TGTGCCAGCAGCTTAGGGGGCCTACGGGCTAGCGGGAAGTACGAGCAGTACTTC.